The 10 T cell receptor beta chains reported below all come from one sample, sequenced in a study of blood T cell repertoires in COVID-19. Here immunoSEQ multiplex PCR was the method, and the copy in TCRdb shows in-frame clones only, minus some. The sample has roughly 86,000 clones, around four fifths seen once; the top ten hold roughly 3.2%. The sequenced sample consisted of peripheral blood. These receptors came from a man aged 50-59 years with acute or convalescent COVID-19.

DNA of the CDR3: TGCAGCGTTGTCGGACAGGCCTACGAGCAGTACTTC. Translating it yields CSVVGQAYEQYF. The rearrangement links TRBV29-1 to TRBJ2-7, with 7 bases identical to TRBD1. With V trimmed by 4 bases and J by 2 bases, 2 bases remained unmatched. Germline values: CDR1 SQVTM, CDR2 ANQGSEA. The CDR3 is 12 residues long.

A few counts support this clone. The gene calls are TRBV6-2 or TRBV6-3 and TRBJ2-1; 8 bases align to TRBD2. The CDR3 is made up of 14 amino acids. Germline assignment: CDR1 MNHEY and CDR2 SVGEGT. J gave up 4 bases and V 5 bases, and 4 bases lay outside the gene matches. The CDR3 protein is CASSTRGGYNEQFF. The DNA of the CDR3 is TGTGCCAGCAGTACCCGGGGGGGTTACAATGAGCAGTTCTTC.

The J gene is TRBJ2-7, the V gene TRBV5-1, with D perhaps TRBD2 (5 bases). CDR3 length: 12 amino acids. The V gene's germline CDR1 is SGHRS and CDR2 YFSETQ. V shed 1 base and J shed 3 bases, with 5 bases lying between them. The CDR3 coding sequence is TGCGCCAGCAGCTTGACTAGCTACGAGCAGTACTTC. Encoded protein: CASSLTSYEQYF.

The chain links TRBV30 to TRBJ2-1, with 9 bases lining up with TRBD1. The V gene's germline CDR1 is GTSNPN and CDR2 SVGIG (reference sequence). Losses at the gene ends were 5 bases for V and 4 bases for J; bases not matched to a gene: 9. The CDR3 length is 15 residues. Here the CDR3 reads CAWGQGQGPYNEQFF. Written as DNA, the CDR3 is TGTGCCTGGGGGCAAGGACAGGGGCCTTACAATGAGCAGTTCTTC.

J is TRBJ2-7 and V is TRBV5-1; 7 bases match TRBD1. This CDR3 has 14 residues. Per germline, CDR1 SGHRS and CDR2 YFSETQ. V shed 4 bases and J 5 bases; nucleotides not matched to a gene: 9. The CDR3 coding sequence is TGCGCCAGCAGCCAGGGGACAGCGGCTCACGAGCAGTACTTC. Amino acids: CASSQGTAAHEQYF.

This rearrangement joins TRBV7-2 to TRBJ2-7; possibly TRBD2 for D (6 bases). Germline CDR1 reads SGHTA; CDR2 reads FQGNSA. V lost 0 bases to trimming and J lost 5 bases, with 14 bases between them. The CDR3 is 15 residues long. CDR3: CASSLAGGTLDEQYF. In DNA, the CDR3 is TGTGCCAGCAGCTTAGCAGGAGGGACTCTCGACGAGCAGTACTTC. Variable domain in full (rest from reference TRBV7-2 and TRBJ2-7): GAGVSQSPSNKVTEKGKDVELRCDPISGHTALYWYRQSLGQGLEFLIYFQGNSAPDKSGLPSDRFSAERTGGSVSTLTIQRTQQEDSAVYLCASSLAGGTLDEQYFGPGTRLTVT.

V usage is TRBV5-5 and J usage is TRBJ1-4; D is undetermined. Trimming removed 4 bases from V and 8 bases from J, with 15 bases in between. This CDR3 contains 14 residues. The germline V gene has CDR1 SGHKS and CDR2 YYEKEE (reference sequence). The CDR3 here is CASSAALLREKLFF. CDR3 coding DNA: TGTGCCAGCAGCGCAGCCCTATTGAGGGAAAAACTGTTTTTT.

In its sample, this clone was seen once. The CDR3 nucleotides read TGTGCCAGCAGCCCCCAGGACAGTTCCGGGGAGCTGTTTTTT. As protein: CASSPQDSSGELFF. The chain has TRBV5-4 and TRBJ2-2, with D possibly matching TRBD1 (6 bases). The CDR3 runs 14 residues. Germline loops: CDR1 SGHNT, CDR2 YYREEE (reference sequence). With 4 bases removed from V and 6 bases from J, the gap between germline ends came to 13 bases.

This clone was seen a handful of times. This rearrangement joins TRBV5-5 to TRBJ2-7, with 7 bases that match TRBD2. V dropped 4 bases and J dropped 2; count of bases not matched to a gene: 6. Germline CDR1 reads SGHKS; CDR2 reads YYEKEE (reference sequence). The CDR3 has 14 residues. The CDR3 DNA reads TGTGCCAGCAGCAGACGGGGGGAAACCTACGAGCAGTACTTC. It translates to CASSRRGETYEQYF.

This clone appeared once. V gene TRBV28 combines with J gene TRBJ1-5; D is undetermined. The CDR3 is made up of 17 amino acids. CDR1 is MDHEN and CDR2 is SYDVKM in the germline V gene. Trimming shortened V by 5 bases and J by 1 base, and 18 bases separated the two germline ends. The CDR3 nucleotides read TGTGCCAGCAGTACCTCCCAAGCAGGTTTCAGCAATCAGCCCCAGCATTTT. It encodes CASSTSQAGFSNQPQHF.